Sequencing of this T cell receptor beta chain was carried out in a study of regulatory T cells in long-lasting Graves disease. Germline V gives CDR1 SGHRS, CDR2 YFSETQ. Trimming pared 2 bases from V and 3 bases from J, leaving 14 bases between. This CDR3 has 15 amino acids. HTBI primers from iRepertoire and Arm-PCR of CDR3 regions yielded the TCR beta libraries. TCRdb called the multiplex PCR reads again in MiXCR, with one record for every CDR3 protein. The sample lists roughly 610,000 distinct CDR3 sequences, more than 15% occurring once. The time point is: newly diagnosed GD, antithyroid drugs for less than 3 months. From RNA extracted from PBMCs, the TCR library was made. Diagnosing Graves' disease relied on the American Thyroid Association guidelines. The data were also submitted as part of a second study, on T cells in Graves' hyperthyroidism and ophthalmopathy. From that paper: Ophthalmopathy was predicted by the model a median of approximately 6 months ahead of onset.

This TCR came from a young man with Graves disease. Sequences were derived from peripheral blood mononuclear cells (PBMCs), sampled at new diagnosis, from a patient treated with antithyroid drugs. The chain couples TRBV5-1 to TRBJ1-2; D remains unclear. The CDR3 loop reads CASSLTDPTDYGYTF. The CDR3 DNA reads as TGCGCCAGCAGCTTAACGGACCCTACTGACTATGGCTACACCTTC.